This entry is about one T cell receptor (beta chain). The antigen is undetermined. A read error is possible here, since a much larger clone lies one base away. This record belongs to a study of molecular identifiers for immune sequencing clone quantification. Findings and limits, study-wide: Barcode-sharing identical TCR molecules could underestimate highly expanded clone sizes.

MiXCR, run by TCRdb on the PCR reads, gives a single entry per CDR3 protein. The table has 460,000 or so distinct CDR3 sequences, about a fifth seen once. Trimming at V came to 3 bases and at J to 6 bases, leaving 10 bases not matched to a gene. The CDR3 loop spans 16 amino acids. Germline assignment: CDR1 SNHLY and CDR2 FYNNEI. This receptor was obtained from a human donor in good health. Some libraries in this study had Jurkat cell RNA spiked in. The chain combines TRBV2 with TRBJ2-2; 7 nucleotides agree with TRBD1. Sample: naive CD8+ T cells from blood, with Jurkat cell RNA spiked in. Subset defined: FACS-sorted CD8+CD4-CCR7+CD45RA+ naive T cells. The CDR3 sequence is CASSDTWTGVAGELFF. DNA for the CDR3: TGTGCCAGCAGTGATACCTGGACAGGCGTAGCCGGGGAGCTGTTTTTT.